This is a list of T cell receptor beta chains from one sample in a study of blood T cells in healthy people across ages. TCRdb re-called the 5' RACE reads with MiXCR, one entry per CDR3 protein. The table lists hundreds of thousands of distinct CDR3 sequences, just over 55% of them singletons. The sample comprised blood. The receptors come from a middle-aged man in good health. The conserved cysteine and the conserved F or W are not part of the CDR3 here. Each record gives: CDR3 protein, J gene, V gene.

CDR3: ASSPARVSYEQY; J: TRBJ2-7; V: TRBV27
CDR3: ASRTRYLETDTQY; J: TRBJ2-3; V: TRBV27
CDR3: ASSPYGGGSPPDTQY; J: TRBJ2-3; V: TRBV5-1
CDR3: AIRAGGSSTDEQF; J: TRBJ2-1; V: TRBV10-3
CDR3: SASRLAGLTGELF; J: TRBJ2-2; V: TRBV20-1
CDR3: ASSQDVYSGSYNEQY; J: NA; V: TRBV4-2
CDR3: ASSLDSGTGGYYGYT; J: TRBJ1-2; V: TRBV12-3/TRBV12-4
CDR3: ASSSQLNTGEETQY; J: TRBJ2-5; V: TRBV11-2
CDR3: ASSQGNRETQY; J: TRBJ2-5; V: TRBV3-1
CDR3: SATPGRIYEQY; J: TRBJ2-7; V: TRBV20-1
CDR3: AISPSVDRAYEQY; J: TRBJ2-7; V: TRBV10-3
CDR3: ASSLGFRAGLQQF; J: TRBJ2-1; V: TRBV7-2
CDR3: SAGGIRVSEQY; J: NA; V: TRBV20-1
CDR3: SVGDRGNIQY; J: TRBJ2-4; V: TRBV29-1
CDR3: ASSWESPGTGTGKCETQY; J: TRBJ2-5; V: TRBV5-1
CDR3: ASSHGGEETQY; J: TRBJ2-5; V: TRBV3-1
CDR3: ASSSGTSGMSEQF; J: TRBJ2-1; V: TRBV6-6
CDR3: ASSRYGTSGGAEDTQY; J: TRBJ2-3; V: TRBV5-1
CDR3: ASSQDSGQGTQY; J: TRBJ2-5; V: TRBV3-1
CDR3: ASSSSGLADTQY; J: TRBJ2-3; V: TRBV7-9
CDR3: ASRIAGLSYEQY; J: TRBJ2-7; V: TRBV28
CDR3: ATRQGEFTDTQY; J: TRBJ2-3; V: TRBV10-3
CDR3: ASNPRFRRTNTEAF; J: TRBJ1-1; V: TRBV21-1
CDR3: ASTSTAVLGYT; J: TRBJ1-2; V: TRBV28
CDR3: ASSPGRGGYEQY; J: TRBJ2-7; V: TRBV28
CDR3: ASRPLDSGHEQY; J: NA; V: TRBV12-3/TRBV12-4